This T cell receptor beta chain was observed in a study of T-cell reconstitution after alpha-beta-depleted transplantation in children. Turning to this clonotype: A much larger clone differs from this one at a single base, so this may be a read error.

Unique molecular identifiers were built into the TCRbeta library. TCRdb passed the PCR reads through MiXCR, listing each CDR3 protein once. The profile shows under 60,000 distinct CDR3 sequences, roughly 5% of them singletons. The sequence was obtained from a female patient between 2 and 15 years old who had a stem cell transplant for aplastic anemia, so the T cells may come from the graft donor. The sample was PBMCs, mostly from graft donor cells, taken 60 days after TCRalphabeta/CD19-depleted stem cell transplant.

Here the CDR3 DNA reads TGTGCCAGCACCAGTTACGATGAGGGGCACCAAGAGACCCAGTACTTC. The encoded protein is CASTSYDEGHQETQYF. This chain joins TRBV6-6 and TRBJ2-5, with D perhaps being TRBD1 or TRBD2 (5 bases each). Germline V gives CDR1 MNHNY, CDR2 SVGAGI (reference sequence). V was shortened by 7 bases and J by 0 bases, with 18 bases between the two germline ends. This CDR3 has 16 residues.